This T cell receptor beta chain was identified in a study of blood T cell repertoires in COVID-19 (dated by TCRdb to 2018 to 2021). With regard to the full study: Collaborator samples came from the United States, Italy and Spain and covered acute and convalescent phases of COVID-19. Subjects who had been exposed to COVID-19, were actively infected with it, or had recovered from it provided the deeply sampled blood TCRbeta repertoires that made up the dataset. Samples came from the ongoing ImmuneRACE study (first 160 participants) plus 1,254 subjects from 6 global collaborators. The prospective study material was composed of cDNA or gDNA derived from T cells, B-cell-depleted T cells, or PBMCs. A freely available public database, intended as a resource for researchers studying the immune response to SARS-CoV-2, is where the repertoires were released. Nearly every sample came with metadata listing a de-identified subject ID, COVID-19 status, age in years and sex. Where available, HLA class I and class II types were obtained from metadata supplied by the sample provider rather than from assay-based typing. Results the study describes overall, beyond this receptor: The quantity of clinical and demographic metadata differed by source and by participant and was supplied without curation.

Another Seattle source contributed samples from volunteer blood donors who had recovered from COVID-19. Collaborating institutions collected whole blood in K2EDTA tubes following their own protocols. For TCRbeta analysis, collaborator samples were shipped as frozen whole blood, as isolated PBMCs, or as DNA extracted from either sample type. The CDR3 runs 13 residues from the cysteine to the phenylalanine. Solely the CDR3 DNA is kept, with 39 bases framed from the first base. V is pared back by 4 bases and J by 4 bases, with 10 bases lying between the germline termini. Via the germline V gene, CDR1 is KGHSH and CDR2 LQKENI. TCRbeta CDR3 regions were amplified from genomic DNA by means of the immunoSEQ Assay, a bias-controlled multiplex PCR. The published analysis was carried out like this. The number of nucleated cells in each sample was estimated by amplification of reference gene primers within the assay. To quantify the absolute abundance of each unique TCRbeta CDR3 rearrangement, sequence reads were collapsed and filtered. For each sample, productive Simpson clonality was calculated as the square root of Simpson's diversity index over productive rearrangements. TCRdb re-hosts the immuneACCESS table, in-frame sequences only. Its copies lack some clones; in the studies checked, an unresolved V gene accounts for under half of them, and the cause for the rest is not known. V and J calls and clone size are those listed in that table; D and trimming were worked out from the DNA. Recorded for this sample are over 300,000 clones; more than 70% of them occurred a single time. Roughly 6.7% of the sample belongs to the ten largest clones.

About this clone itself: Its antigen specificity is not known. Within one base of it there is no much larger clone, and no base qualities were kept.

The V and J segments used are TRBV18 and TRBJ2-5, with the identity of the D gene unclear. This TCR derives from a man between 18 and 35 years old who had recovered from COVID-19. The material sequenced was peripheral blood. DNA sequence: TGTGCCAGCTCACTTCCCCCTCGAGAGACCCAGTACTTC. The encoded protein is CASSLPPRETQYF.